This T cell receptor (beta chain) emerged from a study of blood T cell repertoires in COVID-19. Whole-study context: T cells, B-cell-depleted T cells, or PBMCs provided the cDNA or gDNA that served as material.

The CDR3 extends over 15 amino acids. In germline, CDR1 is MNHEY, CDR2 SMNVEV (reference sequence). V shed 5 bases and J 10 bases; nucleotides not matched to a gene: 8. In the study's own analysis: The assay estimated nucleated cells by amplifying reference gene primers. TCRdb's copy holds only in-frame clones and misses some; the assay was immunoSEQ multiplex PCR. V, J and clone size were drawn from that table, and D and trimming were deduced from the DNA. The repertoire consists of some 120,000 clones, with 83% occurring once and the leading ten covering around 2%. Sequences were obtained from peripheral blood. This TCR was recovered from a man aged 25 to 45 with acute or convalescent COVID-19. The chain uses TRBV27 and TRBJ2-1; 13 nucleotides match TRBD2. CDR3 DNA sequence: TGTGCCAGCAGTCTTCGGACTAGCGGGGGCTCCGAGCAGTTCTTC. Protein sequence: CASSLRTSGGSEQFF.